These T cell receptor beta chains were read from a single sample in a study of T cells in Graves' hyperthyroidism and ophthalmopathy. TCRdb re-called the multiplex PCR reads through MiXCR, storing one row per CDR3 protein. The sample has hundreds of thousands of distinct CDR3 sequences; approximately 15% are singletons. Sequences were obtained from blood. Source of these receptors: a young woman with Graves' hyperthyroidism that later progressed to Graves' ophthalmopathy. Each CDR3 is given without its conserved first and last residue. D genes are given only for firm matches.

>TRBV28|.|TRBJ1-5
ASSTGDQPQH
>TRBV19|.|TRBJ1-1
ASSTRGEMNTEAF
>TRBV12-3/TRBV12-4|.|TRBJ1-2
ASNSGANYGYT
>TRBV30|.|TRBJ2-2
AWSTLGRELF
>TRBV29-1|.|TRBJ2-3
SAMALSTDTQY
>TRBV20-1|TRBD2|TRBJ2-1
SARVTSGISYNEQF
>TRBV27|.|TRBJ2-7
ASRWGSRATYEQY
>TRBV10-3|TRBD2|TRBJ2-7
AASRPGGLSPHEQY
>TRBV12-3/TRBV12-4|TRBD1|TRBJ1-2
ASSLTGDYGYT
>TRBV7-8|.|TRBJ2-7
ASSSNAGTSYEQY
>TRBV28|.|TRBJ2-1
ASSSLLWGPRSNYNEQF
>TRBV2|.|TRBJ1-3
ASSASRNTIY
>TRBV10-3|TRBD1|TRBJ1-2
AISEPGQGGYGYT
>TRBV20-1|.|TRBJ2-1
SARRREQF
>TRBV6-1|TRBD1|TRBJ1-4
ASTSGTGAEKLF